The sequence of this T cell receptor beta chain was determined in a study of low-dose radiotherapy and immunotherapy resistance in tumors. Alpha- and beta-chain coverage of first-strand cDNA came from TRAV- and TRBV-specific primers. The TCRs were subjected to amplification over approximately 20 PCR cycles employing a constant-region primer in conjunction with a V-primer adapter. With in vitro transcription, the isolated mRNA was amplified. TCRdb analysed the reads with MiXCR anew, one entry per CDR3 protein. The table has about 39,000 distinct CDR3 sequences, 31% seen once. Time point reported: before trial treatment. The TCR comes from a male donor with gallbladder cancer. The sample was PBMCs, taken before treatment.

CDR3 protein: CASSYTTNTGELFF. CDR3 nucleotides: TGTGCCAGCAGTTACACCACGAACACCGGGGAGCTGTTTTTT. The chain joins TRBV2 to TRBJ2-2; D call uncertain. CDR1 SNHLY and CDR2 FYNNEI come from the germline V gene. CDR3 length equals 14 residues. V lost 5 bases, J lost 0 bases, and 7 bases lay in between.